This T cell receptor (beta chain) stems from a study of cytomegalovirus exposure and HLA in healthy donors. The V gene's germline CDR1 is MDHEN and CDR2 SYDVKM. Trimming took 2 bases from V and 7 from J; bases not matched to a gene: 6. This CDR3 spans 15 amino acids. On this clone: The antigen is undetermined.

PCR used 60 Vbeta primers and 13 Jbeta primers. The repertoire was sequenced with immunoSEQ multiplex PCR; TCRdb's copy has only in-frame clones and lacks some. Here the sample spans approximately 280,000 clones, roughly 89% being singletons. Whole-study findings and limits: Later analysis showed most CMV-associated TCR beta chains appearing HLA-restricted. Links to common viral pathogens appeared, in a later analysis, for several of the most significant clusters.

The TCR was taken from a man in his forties or fifties in good health and CMV-seropositive. The sample comprised PBMCs. V is TRBV28 and J is TRBJ1-3; 9 nucleotides match TRBD1. In nucleotides, the CDR3 is TGTGCCAGCAGTTTACCCGGGACAGGGAGGAACACCATATATTTT. Translation: CASSLPGTGRNTIYF.